Shown below are 25 T cell receptor beta chains from a single sample sequenced in a study of blood T cells in healthy people across ages. Combining a sample-barcoded 5' primer with a J-beta primer mix, a second PCR ran for roughly 6 to 11 cycles. From the 5' RACE reads, TCRdb called clonotypes with MiXCR, one entry per CDR3 protein. The table shows roughly 900,000 distinct CDR3 sequences, with 45% to 50% occurring only once. Sequenced material: blood. Every receptor here comes from a young man in good health.

V and J are TRBV2 and TRBJ2-7; 8 positions agree with TRBD2. The germline V gene encodes CDR1 SNHLY and CDR2 FYNNEI. The junction had 5 bases not matched to a gene; V was cut back by 1 base and J by 3 bases. The CDR3 has 15 residues. As DNA, the CDR3 is TGTGCCAGCAGTGAAGGTAGCGGGGACGTCTACGAGCAGTACTTC. Its protein product is CASSEGSGDVYEQYF.

V gene TRBV6-2 or TRBV6-3 combines with J gene TRBJ2-5; TRBD2 aligns across 8 bases. V was clipped by 7 bases and J by 6 bases; unmatched bases: 7. CDR1 and CDR2 from the germline V gene are MNHEY and SVGEGT. CDR3 length: 13 residues. The CDR3 loop is CASTGLARQTQYF. CDR3 DNA: TGTGCCAGCACCGGACTAGCTCGACAGACCCAGTACTTC.

This clonotype showed up just once. This chain joins TRBV7-2 and TRBJ1-5; the D gene is possibly TRBD1 (6 bases). The CDR3 totals 16 residues. The germline V gene has CDR1 SGHTA and CDR2 FQGNSA. V was cut by 2 bases and J by 7 bases, with 18 bases left in between. The DNA of the CDR3 is TGTGCCAGCAGCTTAAGGGGGAGGGATGGGTCGCAGCCCCAGCATTTT. Translation: CASSLRGRDGSQPQHF.

This clonotype was found a few times. The chain is built from TRBV7-8 and TRBJ2-3, with D perhaps TRBD2 (5 bases). The CDR3 spans 14 residues. Trimming stripped 3 bases from V and 4 bases from J, with 11 bases between. Germline V gene data show CDR1 as SGHVS and CDR2 as FQNEAQ. This chain's CDR3 is CASSFQLAPDTQYF. CDR3 coding DNA: TGTGCCAGCAGCTTTCAGCTAGCACCAGATACGCAGTATTTT. Full variable domain (outside the CDR3, taken from reference TRBV7-8 and TRBJ2-3): GAGVSQSPRYKVAKRGQDVALRCDPISGHVSLFWYQQALGQGPEFLTYFQNEAQLDKSGLPSDRFFAERPEGSVSTLKIQRTQQEDSAVYLCASSFQLAPDTQYFGPGTRLTVL.

This clonotype occurred a few times. The chain carries TRBV27 and TRBJ2-1; possibly TRBD2 for D (5 bases). V shed 5 bases and J shed 1 base, with 12 bases lying between them. Germline CDR1 and CDR2: MNHEY and SMNVEV (reference sequence). The CDR3 runs to 15 residues. Here the CDR3 DNA reads TGTGCCAGCAGTGGCGAGGGTAGGTCCTACAATGAGCAGTTCTTC. Encoded protein: CASSGEGRSYNEQFF.

This clonotype was detected ten times or more. V usage is TRBV12-3 or TRBV12-4 and J usage is TRBJ2-3; TRBD2 aligns across 9 bases. The ends lost 6 bases at V and 5 bases at J; junction bases unmatched: 12. This CDR3 has 16 residues. CDR3: CASSPGTSRTQDTQYF. The CDR3 DNA sequence: TGTGCCAGCAGCCCTGGGACTAGCCGCACACAAGATACGCAGTATTTT.

This CDR3 is CASSQTAGPSSYNEQFF. The CDR3 coding sequence is TGCGCCAGCAGCCAAACGGCGGGGCCTAGCTCCTACAATGAGCAGTTCTTC. The chain recombines TRBV4-1 with TRBJ2-1; tentatively, D is TRBD2 (6 bases). The ends were cut back, 2 bases at V and 0 bases at J, with 14 bases in the middle. Germline loops: CDR1 MGHRA, CDR2 YSYEKL. The CDR3 spans 17 residues.

This clonotype was observed a handful of times. The chain recombines TRBV28 with TRBJ2-1, with 9 bases fitting TRBD2. The CDR3 length is 17 residues. J was trimmed by 0 bases and V by 7 bases; bases with no gene match: 10. CDR1 and CDR2 from the germline V gene are MDHEN and SYDVKM. The CDR3 loop is CASTLLAGFSSYNEQFF. In DNA form, the CDR3 reads TGTGCCAGCACATTACTAGCGGGCTTTAGCTCCTACAATGAGCAGTTCTTC.

The chain has TRBV20-1 and TRBJ2-1; a possible D gene is TRBD1 (6 bases). V dropped 2 bases and J dropped 4 bases, with 24 bases sitting between them. Germline CDR1 and CDR2: DFQATT and SNEGSKA (reference sequence). There are 18 residues in the CDR3. CDR3 in amino acids: CSARTHPPSGAIYNEQFF. The CDR3 bases are TGCAGTGCTAGAACCCACCCTCCCTCAGGGGCAATATACAATGAGCAGTTCTTC.

The chain uses TRBV7-3 and TRBJ2-1; a weak D match, TRBD2 (5 bases). The germline CDR1 and CDR2 sequences are SGHTA and FQGTGA. Trimming pared 4 bases from V and 0 bases from J, leaving 13 bases between. The CDR3 runs to 16 residues. DNA of the CDR3: TGTGCCAGCAGCTCGGGGAGTTACAGCTCCTACAATGAGCAGTTCTTC. Its translation: CASSSGSYSSYNEQFF. The complete variable domain, with remaining parts taken from reference TRBV7-3 and TRBJ2-1, reads GAGVSQTPSNKVTEKGKYVELRCDPISGHTALYWYRQSLGQGPEFLIYFQGTGAADDSGLPNDRFFAVRPEGSVSTLKIQRTERGDSAVYLCASSSGSYSSYNEQFFGPGTRLTVL.

The J gene is TRBJ2-5, the V gene TRBV7-2, with 9 bases lining up with TRBD2. The CDR3 totals 15 residues. Germline assignment: CDR1 SGHTA and CDR2 FQGNSA. The trim removed 8 bases at V and 11 bases at J, leaving 18 bases unmatched. In nucleotides, the CDR3 is TGTGCCAGCCTGCGGGGGGGCGTAACCTACAATGAGCAGTACTTC. Residues: CASLRGGVTYNEQYF.

The V call is TRBV4-2, the J call TRBJ2-7, with D possibly TRBD1 on 5 matching bases. CDR1 is LGHNA and CDR2 is YNFKEQ in the germline V gene. The CDR3 loop spans 16 amino acids. The V gene lost 5 bases and the J gene lost 0 bases, with 17 bases spanning the gap. CDR3: CASSSDRTGFSYEQYF. The CDR3 coding sequence is TGTGCCAGCAGCTCAGACCGAACAGGTTTCTCCTACGAGCAGTACTTC.

The genes are TRBV4-1 and TRBJ2-1; D is ambiguous. This CDR3 has 16 residues. The V end was cut by 2 bases, the J end by 2 bases, with 13 bases between. Germline loops: CDR1 MGHRA, CDR2 YSYEKL. The chain's CDR3 is CASSQTVGRTYNEQFF. CDR3 DNA: TGCGCCAGCAGCCAAACGGTAGGCCGAACCTACAATGAGCAGTTCTTC.

The chain is built from TRBV14 and TRBJ2-1; no definite D call. CDR3 size: 16 residues. Germline V lookup: CDR1 SGHDN, CDR2 FVKESK. Trimming cost V 0 bases and J 4 bases, with 13 bases left between them. The CDR3 region has the DNA TGTGCCAGCAGCCAAGAAGGTCTTCTCAGGTACAATGAGCAGTTCTTC. Translated: CASSQEGLLRYNEQFF.

This clonotype was counted a few times. V usage is TRBV7-9 and J usage is TRBJ1-6; D not certain. The CDR3 runs 16 residues. Trimming took 5 bases from V and 0 from J, leaving 11 bases between them. CDR1 SEHNR and CDR2 FQNEAQ come from the germline V gene (reference sequence). In DNA form, the CDR3 reads TGTGCCAGCAGCCCCTACTCTAGCTCCTATAATTCACCCCTCCACTTT. Its protein product is CASSPYSSSYNSPLHF.

The gene calls are TRBV5-6 and TRBJ1-5; no clear D. The CDR3 is 14 residues long. V lost 7 bases and J 2 bases, leaving 13 bases between the germline ends. The germline V gene has CDR1 SGHDT and CDR2 YYEEEE. In nucleotides, the CDR3 is TGTGCCAGCTCTGTGAAGGGCGGCAATCAGCCCCAGCATTTT. Residues: CASSVKGGNQPQHF. Based on the CDR3 plus reference TRBV5-6 and TRBJ1-5, the full variable domain is DAGVTQSPTHLIKTRGQQVTLRCSPKSGHDTVSWYQQALGQGPQFIFQYYEEEERQRGNFPDRFSGHQFPNYSSELNVNALLLGDSALYLCASSVKGGNQPQHFGDGTRLSIL.

The count of this clonotype is one. The chain recombines TRBV13 with TRBJ2-2; D is possibly TRBD1 or TRBD2 (5 bases each). This CDR3 has 14 residues. CDR1 PRHDT and CDR2 FYEKMQ come from the germline V gene (reference sequence). V gave up 8 bases and J gave up 0 bases, with 10 bases separating them. The CDR3 sequence is CASVGGPNTGELFF. The CDR3 region has the DNA TGTGCCAGCGTTGGGGGACCGAACACCGGGGAGCTGTTTTTT.

In this sample, this clonotype turned up a few times. The gene calls are TRBV7-3 and TRBJ2-1; the D is unclear. The germline V gene encodes CDR1 SGHTA and CDR2 FQGTGA. Trimming removed 7 bases at V and 13 bases at J, with 20 bases between. CDR3 length equals 13 residues. The CDR3 spells CASNHFRCQVQFF. The CDR3, as DNA: TGTGCCAGCAACCACTTCCGCTGTCAAGTCCAGTTCTTC.

V usage is TRBV30 and J usage is TRBJ2-4; D is unresolved. CDR1 and CDR2 (germline): GTSNPN, SVGIG (reference sequence). The CDR3 covers 13 residues. V lost 2 bases, J lost 4 bases, and 9 bases lay in between. CDR3 amino acids: CAWSRADKNIQYF. Here the CDR3 DNA reads TGTGCCTGGAGTCGGGCAGATAAAAACATTCAGTACTTC.

This clonotype is a singleton in its sample. J is TRBJ1-1 and V is TRBV7-9, with D unclear. CDR3 length equals 14 residues. The V end lost 0 bases, the J end lost 7 bases, and 12 bases lay between the germline ends. Per germline, CDR1 SEHNR and CDR2 FQNEAQ (reference sequence). The CDR3 nucleotides are TGTGCCAGCAGCTTAGCTTCGAGTGGGGTTGAAGCTTTCTTT. Protein: CASSLASSGVEAFF.

This clonotype was observed a few times. V and J are TRBV7-2 and TRBJ2-3; no reliable D call. Per the germline V gene, CDR1 is SGHTA and CDR2 is FQGNSA. CDR3 length: 13 amino acids. The V end was cut by 3 bases, the J end by 5 bases, with 9 bases between. The CDR3 protein is CASSLERGDTQYF. The CDR3 nucleotides are TGTGCCAGCAGCTTGGAGCGTGGAGATACGCAGTATTTT.

In its sample, this clonotype was seen a few times. V usage is TRBV6-5 and J usage is TRBJ2-3; 8 nucleotides match TRBD1. From germline, CDR1 is MNHEY and CDR2 SVGAGI. With V trimmed by 0 bases and J by 4 bases, 6 bases remained unmatched. The CDR3 has 16 amino acids. In DNA form, the CDR3 reads TGTGCCAGCAGTTACTCGATAGGGACAGGATCAGATACGCAGTATTTT. Translation gives CASSYSIGTGSDTQYF.

The chain employs TRBV5-1 and TRBJ2-5; TRBD2 might be the D (6 bases). CDR3 length: 15 amino acids. Germline V CDR1 and CDR2: SGHRS, YFSETQ. The germline V and J ends were trimmed by 0 bases and 4 bases, with 13 bases remaining between them. The CDR3 reads CASSLAAREVETQYF. DNA for the CDR3: TGCGCCAGCAGCTTGGCCGCCAGGGAGGTAGAGACCCAGTACTTC.

This chain links TRBV6-2 or TRBV6-3 with TRBJ2-2, with 10 bases aligning to TRBD2. Germline lookup yields CDR1 MNHEY and CDR2 SVGEGT. The CDR3 consists of 14 residues. V gave up 8 bases and J gave up 5 bases; unmatched junction bases: 5. The CDR3 here is CASLLAGTTGELFF. CDR3 nucleotide sequence: TGTGCCAGCTTACTAGCGGGGACTACCGGGGAGCTGTTTTTT.

This clonotype was found a few times. The chain is built from TRBV12-3 or TRBV12-4 and TRBJ1-5; 11 nucleotides agree with TRBD1. V lost 6 bases and J lost 4; bases outside the gene matches: 8. The CDR3 is made up of 16 amino acids. The CDR3 region is CASRRTGTGGNQPQHF. In nucleotides, the CDR3 is TGTGCCAGCAGACGAACCGGGACAGGGGGAAATCAGCCCCAGCATTTT.